What follows are 24 T cell receptor beta chains derived from one specimen sequenced in a study of blood T cell repertoires in COVID-19. Using immunoSEQ multiplex PCR, the repertoire was profiled, and TCRdb retains in-frame clones only, with some absent. The data contain some 520,000 clones, approximately 89% of them singletons. The sequencing input was peripheral blood. Source of these receptors: a man younger than 35 with COVID-19, enrolled during active disease.

This clone was seen only once. This chain uses TRBV19 with TRBJ2-4; weak D call: TRBD2 (6 bases). The germline gives CDR1 LNHDA, CDR2 SQIVND (reference sequence). CDR3 length: 13 amino acids. V lost 6 bases and J 6 bases, leaving 12 bases between the germline ends. The CDR3 nucleotides read TGTGCCAGTAGGGAACCGGGAGTAAACATTCAGTACTTC. As protein: CASREPGVNIQYF.

In this sample, this clone turned up once. This rearrangement joins TRBV9 to TRBJ2-1; TRBD2 is a possible D gene (6 bases). The CDR3 covers 14 residues. V lost 4 bases, J lost 4 bases, and 12 bases lay in between. The germline gives CDR1 SGDLS, CDR2 YYNGEE. For the CDR3, the DNA is TGTGCCAGCAGCTTGGAGGGGCTGTACAATGAGCAGTTCTTC. Residues: CASSLEGLYNEQFF.

The chain is built from TRBV7-6 and TRBJ2-3; 9 bases align to TRBD1. The CDR3 runs 17 residues. Germline V gene sequence: CDR1 SGHVS, CDR2 FNYEAQ. V gave up 5 bases and J gave up 3 bases; unmatched junction bases: 12. This chain's CDR3 is CASSTPAGTGTTDTQYF. DNA of the CDR3: TGTGCCAGCAGCACCCCGGCAGGGACAGGGACGACAGATACGCAGTATTTT.

Here the CDR3 reads CASSLGRGTGELFF. As DNA, the CDR3 is TGTGCCAGCAGCTTAGGACGGGGAACCGGGGAGCTGTTTTTT. The rearrangement joins TRBV7-6 to TRBJ2-2; D perhaps matches TRBD2 (5 bases). Trimming left V 1 base short and J 5 bases short, with 8 bases between. The CDR3 loop spans 14 amino acids. From germline, CDR1 is SGHVS and CDR2 FNYEAQ.

This clone was recorded only once. V usage is TRBV7-9 and J usage is TRBJ2-1; 14 positions match TRBD2. Germline V CDR1 and CDR2: SEHNR, FQNEAQ (reference sequence). There are 18 residues in the CDR3. V dropped 0 bases and J dropped 7; count of bases not matched to a gene: 8. The CDR3 region is CASSLAQGLAGAGNEQFF. The CDR3 DNA reads as TGTGCCAGCAGCTTAGCGCAGGGACTAGCGGGAGCGGGAAATGAGCAGTTCTTC.

This clone was seen more than once but under ten times. V usage is TRBV5-4 and J usage is TRBJ2-1; TRBD2 is a possible D gene (6 bases). CDR3 size: 14 residues. The V end lost 6 bases, the J end lost 7 bases, and 17 bases lay between the germline ends. Germline V gene data show CDR1 as SGHNT and CDR2 as YYREEE (reference sequence). The CDR3 loop reads CASNPKRRVNEQFF. The CDR3 region has the DNA TGTGCCAGCAACCCCAAAAGGAGGGTGAATGAGCAGTTCTTC.

The V gene is TRBV4-2, the J gene TRBJ2-3; the D gene is possibly TRBD1 (5 bases). The germline V gene has CDR1 LGHNA and CDR2 YNFKEQ. The length of the CDR3 is 16 residues. V dropped 0 bases and J dropped 5 bases, with 15 bases sitting between them. The CDR3 nucleotides are TGTGCCAGCAGCCAAGATCGGGCAGGGATGAGAGATACGCAGTATTTT. Translating it yields CASSQDRAGMRDTQYF.

Worth noting for this clone: Other DNA sequences from this sample encode an identical CDR3 as well. The chain combines TRBV2 with TRBJ2-7, with a possible D match to TRBD2 (5 bases). The germline V gene encodes CDR1 SNHLY and CDR2 FYNNEI. This CDR3 comprises 13 residues. V shed 6 bases and J shed 1 base, with 10 bases lying between them. The CDR3 loop reads CASREGSSYEQYF. Here the CDR3 DNA reads TGTGCCAGCAGAGAGGGAAGTTCCTACGAGCAGTACTTC.

The genes are TRBV19 and TRBJ1-5, with a possible D match to TRBD1 (6 bases). The CDR3 consists of 16 residues. The V gene's germline CDR1 is LNHDA and CDR2 SQIVND (reference sequence). V was cut by 2 bases and J by 10 bases, with 21 bases left in between. CDR3 region: CASSIPPDRTWSPQHF. The CDR3, as DNA: TGTGCCAGTAGTATACCCCCGGACAGAACGTGGTCCCCCCAGCATTTT.

The rearrangement links TRBV29-1 to TRBJ1-1; D remains unclear. CDR3 length equals 13 residues. V was pared by 3 bases and J by 2 bases, with 10 bases between. The germline V gene has CDR1 SQVTM and CDR2 ANQGSEA. The CDR3 region is CSVEGGLNTEAFF. The CDR3 region has the DNA TGCAGCGTTGAGGGAGGACTAAACACTGAAGCTTTCTTT.

This chain joins TRBV18 and TRBJ2-1; D may be TRBD1 (6 bases). Germline assignment: CDR1 KGHSH and CDR2 LQKENI. Trimming removed 3 bases at V and 1 base at J, with 7 bases between. CDR3 length: 14 amino acids. The CDR3 region has the DNA TGTGCCAGCTCACCGACAGGTTCCTACAATGAGCAGTTCTTC. Its translation is CASSPTGSYNEQFF.

The chain combines TRBV12-5 with TRBJ1-1; no definite D call. The CDR3 extends over 12 amino acids. Trimming took off 7 bases at V and 1 base at J, with 7 bases between the two ends. The germline gives CDR1 LGHNT, CDR2 FRNRAP. CDR3 sequence (DNA): TGTGCTAGTGCACAGCCGAACACTGAAGCTTTCTTT. It translates to CASAQPNTEAFF.

V gene TRBV7-8 combines with J gene TRBJ2-7; the D gene is possibly TRBD1 (6 bases). Trimming removed 3 bases from V and 1 base from J, with 10 bases in between. This CDR3 contains 14 residues. Per the germline V gene, CDR1 is SGHVS and CDR2 is FQNEAQ. The CDR3 region is CASSLGASSYEQYF. The DNA of the CDR3 is TGTGCCAGCAGCTTGGGGGCCTCGTCCTACGAGCAGTACTTC.

The chain joins TRBV12-2 to TRBJ1-6. TRBV12-2 is a pseudogene segment. This CDR3 contains 13 residues. The chain's CDR3 is CASRLVPSVPLHF. The CDR3 region has the DNA TGTGCAAGTCGCTTAGTCCCCTCCGTTCCCCTCCACTTT.

The chain is built from TRBV6-2 or TRBV6-3 and TRBJ1-1; possible D gene TRBD1, 6 bases. The CDR3 contains 16 residues. CDR1 and CDR2 from the germline V gene are MNHEY and SVGEGT. The ends were cut back, 0 bases at V and 5 bases at J, with 16 bases in the middle. The CDR3 reads CASSYSPRQARTEAFF. The CDR3 DNA is TGTGCCAGCAGTTACTCCCCCCGACAGGCTAGGACTGAAGCTTTCTTT.

The chain has TRBV3-1 (or the pseudogene TRBV3-2) and TRBJ1-2; D may be TRBD1 (5 bases). Trimming removed 5 bases from V and 4 bases from J, with 20 bases in between. CDR1 and CDR2 (germline): LGHDT, YNNKEL (reference sequence). The CDR3 has 16 residues. CDR3 sequence (DNA): TGTGCCAGCAGCTCGAGATGGGAGGGGCGCAGCTATGGCTACACCTTC. Protein: CASSSRWEGRSYGYTF.

The V call is TRBV19, the J call TRBJ2-6; D gene uncertain. CDR1 and CDR2 from the germline V gene are LNHDA and SQIVND (reference sequence). CDR3 length: 17 residues. The V gene lost 7 bases and the J gene lost 0 bases, with 16 bases spanning the gap. The CDR3 DNA reads as TGTGCCAGTACCCCCTTGCGCGAGTACTCTGGGGCCAACGTCCTGACTTTC. This gives the protein CASTPLREYSGANVLTF.

J is TRBJ1-1 and V is TRBV7-2, with D hard to call. This CDR3 comprises 13 residues. Between the trimmed V and J ends, which lost 5 bases and 8 bases, there was a span of 15 bases. CDR1 is SGHTA, CDR2 FQGNSA, per germline. The CDR3 spells CASSPRTGREAFF. CDR3 nucleotide sequence: TGTGCCAGCAGCCCGAGGACTGGAAGAGAAGCTTTCTTT.

On this clone: The DNA is left out, because the CDR3 cannot be placed on it with certainty; the CDR3 is given as TCRdb lists it. The chain combines TRBV5-6 with TRBJ2-2; TRBD2 was called by the table and not checked on the DNA. The CDR3 length equals 13 residues, ends included. In germline, CDR1 is SGHDT, CDR2 YYEEEE. CDR3 loop: CASILGLTGELFF.

This rearrangement joins TRBV3-1 (or the pseudogene TRBV3-2) to TRBJ2-7; a possible D gene is TRBD2 (6 bases). Germline V gene data show CDR1 as LGHDT and CDR2 as YNNKEL (reference sequence). V was trimmed by 1 base and J by 3 bases, leaving 13 bases between them. The CDR3 covers 15 residues. CDR3 bases: TGTGCCAGCAGCCAAGGGGTGGGACTCCACTACGAGCAGTACTTC. Amino acids: CASSQGVGLHYEQYF.

The chain couples TRBV6-5 to TRBJ2-5, with D tentatively TRBD1 (6 bases). The CDR3 contains 13 residues. Germline CDR1 and CDR2: MNHEY and SVGAGI. The V and J ends lost 6 bases and 5 bases respectively, with 13 bases between them. CDR3 protein: CASRDYRDETQYF. CDR3 in DNA: TGTGCCAGCAGGGATTACAGGGACGAGACCCAGTACTTC.

The V and J genes are TRBV18 and TRBJ1-1, with a tentative D call TRBD1 (6 bases). The V gene lost 3 bases and the J gene lost 2 bases, with 16 bases spanning the gap. Germline-derived CDR1 and CDR2 are KGHSH and LQKENI. This CDR3 has 16 amino acids. This CDR3 reads CASSPLQTQGNTEAFF. The DNA of the CDR3 is TGTGCCAGCTCACCGTTACAGACACAGGGAAACACTGAAGCTTTCTTT.

The chain has TRBV10-3 and TRBJ2-5; 11 nucleotides line up with TRBD1. Germline V gives CDR1 ENHRY, CDR2 SYGVKD. Unmatched junction bases numbered 9, after V lost 8 bases and J lost 1 base. The CDR3 is 16 amino acids. CDR3 nucleotides: TGTGCCATCTCCCCGAGGACAGGGGGCCTCCAAGAGACCCAGTACTTC. Translating gives CAISPRTGGLQETQYF.

This sequence joins TRBV7-9 and TRBJ2-7, with 8 bases fitting TRBD1. Germline CDR1 and CDR2: SEHNR and FQNEAQ (reference sequence). Trimming cost V 2 bases and J 3 bases; bases outside gene matches: 6. This CDR3 has 15 residues. CDR3 in DNA: TGTGCCAGCAGCTTATCCCCGACAGGGGTCTACGAGCAGTACTTC. Translating gives CASSLSPTGVYEQYF.